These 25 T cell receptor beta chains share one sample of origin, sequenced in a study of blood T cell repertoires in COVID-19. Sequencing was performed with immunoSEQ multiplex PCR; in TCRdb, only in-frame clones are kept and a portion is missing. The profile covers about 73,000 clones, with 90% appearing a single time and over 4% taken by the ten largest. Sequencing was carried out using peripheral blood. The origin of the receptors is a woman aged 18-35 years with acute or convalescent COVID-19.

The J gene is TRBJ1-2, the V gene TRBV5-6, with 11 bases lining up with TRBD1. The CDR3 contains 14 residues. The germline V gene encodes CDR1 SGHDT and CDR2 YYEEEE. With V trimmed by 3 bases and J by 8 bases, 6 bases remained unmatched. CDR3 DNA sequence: TGTGCCAGCAGCTCATGGACAGGGGGCAGGGGCTACACCTTC. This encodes CASSSWTGGRGYTF. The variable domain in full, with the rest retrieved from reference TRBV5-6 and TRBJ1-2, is DAGVTQSPTHLIKTRGQQVTLRCSPKSGHDTVSWYQQALGQGPQFIFQYYEEEERQRGNFPDRFSGHQFPNYSSELNVNALLLGDSALYLCASSSWTGGRGYTFGSGTRLTVV.

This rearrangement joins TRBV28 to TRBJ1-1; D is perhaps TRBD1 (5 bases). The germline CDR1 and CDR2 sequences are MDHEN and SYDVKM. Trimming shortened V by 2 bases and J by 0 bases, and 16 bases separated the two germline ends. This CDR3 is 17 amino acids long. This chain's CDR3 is CASSLDGTGRMNTEAFF. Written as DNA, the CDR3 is TGTGCCAGCAGTTTAGATGGGACTGGACGGATGAACACTGAAGCTTTCTTT.

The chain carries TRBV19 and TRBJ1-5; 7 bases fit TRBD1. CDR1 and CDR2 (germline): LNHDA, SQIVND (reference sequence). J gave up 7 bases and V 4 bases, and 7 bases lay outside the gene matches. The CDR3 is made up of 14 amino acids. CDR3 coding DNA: TGTGCCAGTAGTAGGCAGGGGGTTATCCAGCCCCAGCATTTT. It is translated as CASSRQGVIQPQHF.

In DNA form, the CDR3 reads TGTGCTGCATCACCGGGGGGCGGGCAGCCCCAGCATTTT. It encodes CAASPGGGQPQHF. The chain joins TRBV30 to TRBJ1-5; tentative D call: TRBD1 (6 bases). CDR1 is GTSNPN, CDR2 SVGIG, per germline (reference sequence). This CDR3 is 13 amino acids long.

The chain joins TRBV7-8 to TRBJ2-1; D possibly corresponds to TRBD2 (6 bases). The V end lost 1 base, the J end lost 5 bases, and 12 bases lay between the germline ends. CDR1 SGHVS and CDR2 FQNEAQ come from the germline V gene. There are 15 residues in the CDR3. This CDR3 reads CASSLVLATNNEQFF. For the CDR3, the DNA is TGTGCCAGCAGCTTAGTTCTAGCGACAAACAATGAGCAGTTCTTC.

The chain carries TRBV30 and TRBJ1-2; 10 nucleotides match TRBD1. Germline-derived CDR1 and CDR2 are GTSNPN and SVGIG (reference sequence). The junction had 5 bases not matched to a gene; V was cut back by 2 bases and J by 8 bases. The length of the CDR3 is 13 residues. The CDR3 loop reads CAWSPTGGAGYTF. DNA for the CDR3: TGTGCCTGGAGTCCGACAGGGGGCGCGGGCTACACCTTC.

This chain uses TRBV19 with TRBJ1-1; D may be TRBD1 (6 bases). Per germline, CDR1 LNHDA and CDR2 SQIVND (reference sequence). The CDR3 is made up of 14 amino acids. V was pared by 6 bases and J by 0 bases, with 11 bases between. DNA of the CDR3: TGTGCCAGTAGCGAGGGACATATGAACACTGAAGCTTTCTTT. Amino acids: CASSEGHMNTEAFF.

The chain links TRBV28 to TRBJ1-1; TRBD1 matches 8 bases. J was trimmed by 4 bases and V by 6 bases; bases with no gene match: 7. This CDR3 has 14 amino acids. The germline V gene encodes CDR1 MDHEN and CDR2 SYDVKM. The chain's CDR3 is CASSRTGRVTEAFF. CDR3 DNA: TGTGCCAGCAGCCGGACAGGGAGGGTCACTGAAGCTTTCTTT.

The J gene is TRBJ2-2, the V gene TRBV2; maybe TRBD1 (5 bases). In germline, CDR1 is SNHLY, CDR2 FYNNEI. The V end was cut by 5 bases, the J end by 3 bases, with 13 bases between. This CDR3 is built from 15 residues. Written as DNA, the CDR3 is TGTGCCAGCAGTCGCAGGGATCCTGACACCGGGGAGCTGTTTTTT. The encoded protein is CASSRRDPDTGELFF. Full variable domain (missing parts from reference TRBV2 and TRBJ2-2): EPEVTQTPSHQVTQMGQEVILRCVPISNHLYFYWYRQILGQKVEFLVSFYNNEISEKSEIFDDQFSVERPDGSNFTLKIRSTKLEDSAMYFCASSRRDPDTGELFFGEGSRLTVL.

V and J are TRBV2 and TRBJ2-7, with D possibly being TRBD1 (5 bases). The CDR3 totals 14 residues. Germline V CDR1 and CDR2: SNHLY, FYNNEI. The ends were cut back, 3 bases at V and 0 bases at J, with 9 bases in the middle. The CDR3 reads CASSDTTASYEQYF. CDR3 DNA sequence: TGTGCCAGCAGTGATACGACAGCCTCCTACGAGCAGTACTTC. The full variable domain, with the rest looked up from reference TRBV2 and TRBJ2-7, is EPEVTQTPSHQVTQMGQEVILRCVPISNHLYFYWYRQILGQKVEFLVSFYNNEISEKSEIFDDQFSVERPDGSNFTLKIRSTKLEDSAMYFCASSDTTASYEQYFGPGTRLTVT.

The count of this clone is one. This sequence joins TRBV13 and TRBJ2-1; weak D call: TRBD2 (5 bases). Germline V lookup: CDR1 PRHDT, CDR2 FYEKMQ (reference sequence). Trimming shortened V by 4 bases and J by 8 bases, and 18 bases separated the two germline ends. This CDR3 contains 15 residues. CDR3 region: CASSYKTRAWDEQFF. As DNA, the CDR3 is TGTGCCAGCAGCTACAAAACTAGGGCCTGGGATGAGCAGTTCTTC.

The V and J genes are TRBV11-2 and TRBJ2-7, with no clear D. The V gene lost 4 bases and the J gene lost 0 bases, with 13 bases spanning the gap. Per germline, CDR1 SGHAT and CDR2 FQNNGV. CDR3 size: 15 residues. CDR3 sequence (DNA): TGTGCCAGCAGCTCCACCGGCGGTCCCTCCTACGAGCAGTACTTC. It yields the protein CASSSTGGPSYEQYF.

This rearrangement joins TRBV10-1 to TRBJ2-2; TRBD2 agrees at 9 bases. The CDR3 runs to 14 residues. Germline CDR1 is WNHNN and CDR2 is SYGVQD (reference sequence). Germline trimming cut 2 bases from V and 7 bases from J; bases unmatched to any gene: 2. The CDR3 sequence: CASSEGSGSGELFF. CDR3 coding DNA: TGCGCCAGCAGTGAGGGTAGCGGGAGCGGGGAGCTGTTTTTT.

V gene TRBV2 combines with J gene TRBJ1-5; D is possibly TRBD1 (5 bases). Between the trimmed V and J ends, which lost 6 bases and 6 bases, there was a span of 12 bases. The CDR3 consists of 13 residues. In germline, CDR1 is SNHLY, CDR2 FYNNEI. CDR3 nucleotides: TGTGCCAGCAGCGTCTGGGGCTCTCAGCCCCAGCATTTT. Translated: CASSVWGSQPQHF.

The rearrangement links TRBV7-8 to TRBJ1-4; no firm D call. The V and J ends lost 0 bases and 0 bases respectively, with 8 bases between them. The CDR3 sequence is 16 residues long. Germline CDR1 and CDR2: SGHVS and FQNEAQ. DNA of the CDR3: TGTGCCAGCAGCTTAGCCCGGGTACCAACTAATGAAAAACTGTTTTTT. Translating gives CASSLARVPTNEKLFF.

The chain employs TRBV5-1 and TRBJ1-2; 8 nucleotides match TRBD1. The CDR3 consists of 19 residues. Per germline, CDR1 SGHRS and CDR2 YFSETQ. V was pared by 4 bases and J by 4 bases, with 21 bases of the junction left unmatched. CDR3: CASSPNAGTGGSRIYGYTF. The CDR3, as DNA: TGCGCCAGCAGCCCCAATGCGGGGACAGGAGGCTCTCGGATCTATGGCTACACCTTC.

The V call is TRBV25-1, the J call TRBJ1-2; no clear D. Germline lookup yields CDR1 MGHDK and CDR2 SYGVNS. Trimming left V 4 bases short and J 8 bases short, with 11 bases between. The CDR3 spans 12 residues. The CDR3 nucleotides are TGTGCCAGCAGTGGAACCGGTGAGGGCTACACCTTC. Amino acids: CASSGTGEGYTF.

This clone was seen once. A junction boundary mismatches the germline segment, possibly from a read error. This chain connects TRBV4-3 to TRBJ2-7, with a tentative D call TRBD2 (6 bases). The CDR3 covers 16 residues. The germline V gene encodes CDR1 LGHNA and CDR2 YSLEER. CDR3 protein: CASSQSFGGGSDEQYF. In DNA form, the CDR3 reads TGCGCCAGCAGCCAATCCTTTGGGGGAGGCTCCGACGAGCAGTACTTC.

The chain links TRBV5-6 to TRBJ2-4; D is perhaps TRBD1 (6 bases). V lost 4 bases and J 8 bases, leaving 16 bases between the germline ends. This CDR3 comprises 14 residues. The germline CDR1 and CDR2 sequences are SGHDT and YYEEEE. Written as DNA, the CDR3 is TGTGCCAGCAGCCAGCGGCAGGGGTGGCACATTCAGTACTTC. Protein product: CASSQRQGWHIQYF.

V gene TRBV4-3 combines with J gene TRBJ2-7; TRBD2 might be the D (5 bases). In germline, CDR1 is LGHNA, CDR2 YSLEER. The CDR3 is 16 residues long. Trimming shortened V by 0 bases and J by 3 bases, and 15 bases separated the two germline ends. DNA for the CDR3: TGCGCCAGCAGCCAAGATCGGGGAACGAACCACTACGAGCAGTACTTC. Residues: CASSQDRGTNHYEQYF.

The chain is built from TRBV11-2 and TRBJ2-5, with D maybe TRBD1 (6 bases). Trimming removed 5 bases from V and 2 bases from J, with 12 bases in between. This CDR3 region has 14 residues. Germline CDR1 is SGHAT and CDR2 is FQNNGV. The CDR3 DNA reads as TGTGCCAGCAGCCGCCGGACAGAGCAAGAGACCCAGTACTTC. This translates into CASSRRTEQETQYF.

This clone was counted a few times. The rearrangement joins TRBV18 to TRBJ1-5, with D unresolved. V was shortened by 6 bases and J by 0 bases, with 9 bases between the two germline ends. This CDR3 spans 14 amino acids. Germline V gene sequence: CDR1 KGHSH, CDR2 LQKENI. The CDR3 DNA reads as TGTGCCAGCTCGGCTAGCGATAGCAATCAGCCCCAGCATTTT. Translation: CASSASDSNQPQHF. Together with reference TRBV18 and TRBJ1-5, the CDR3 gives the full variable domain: NAGVMQNPRHLVRRRGQEARLRCSPMKGHSHVYWYRQLPEEGLKFMVYLQKENIIDESGMPKERFSAEFPKEGPSILRIQQVVRGDSAAYFCASSASDSNQPQHFGDGTRLSIL.

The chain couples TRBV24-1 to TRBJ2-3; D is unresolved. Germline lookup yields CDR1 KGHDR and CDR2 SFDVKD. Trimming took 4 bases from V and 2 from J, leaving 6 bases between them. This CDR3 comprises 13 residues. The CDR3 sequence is CATSETATDTQYF. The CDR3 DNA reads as TGTGCCACCAGTGAAACAGCCACAGATACGCAGTATTTT.

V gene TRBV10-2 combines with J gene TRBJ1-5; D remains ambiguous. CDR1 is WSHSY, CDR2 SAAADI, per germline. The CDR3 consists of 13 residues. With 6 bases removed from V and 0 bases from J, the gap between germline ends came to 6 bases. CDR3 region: CASRADSNQPQHF. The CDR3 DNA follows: TGCGCCAGCAGAGCCGATAGCAATCAGCCCCAGCATTTT.

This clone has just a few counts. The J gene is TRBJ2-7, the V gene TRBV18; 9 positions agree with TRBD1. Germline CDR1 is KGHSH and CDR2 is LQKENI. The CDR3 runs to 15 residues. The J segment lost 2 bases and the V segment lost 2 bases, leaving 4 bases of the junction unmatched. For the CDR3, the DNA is TGTGCCAGCTCACCAGCACAGGGGGCAACCTACGAGCAGTACTTC. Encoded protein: CASSPAQGATYEQYF.